These 17 T cell receptor beta chains were all obtained from the same sample, sequenced in a study of graft-versus-host responses after intestinal transplantation. TCRdb keeps only in-frame clones here, not all; method: immunoSEQ multiplex PCR. Here the sample spans over 120,000 clones, roughly 91% being singletons. Their antigens are not known. Sequencing used unstimulated CD4+ T cells sorted from spleen or lymph node cells, obtained before intestinal transplant. These receptors were collected from a human donor who received an intestinal transplant.

The chain combines TRBV6-1 with TRBJ2-2; D call uncertain. Germline V gene data show CDR1 as MNHNS and CDR2 as SASEGT. CDR3 length: 15 residues. Trimming removed 4 bases at V and 2 bases at J, with 11 bases between. In DNA, the CDR3 is TGTGCCAGCAGTGTTGTGCAGAAAAACACCGGGGAGCTGTTTTTT. It codes for CASSVVQKNTGELFF.

The gene calls are TRBV28 and TRBJ2-5; D unclear. V lost 1 base, J lost 2 bases, and 8 bases lay in between. In germline, CDR1 is MDHEN, CDR2 SYDVKM. This CDR3 is 14 amino acids long. The CDR3: CASSLSGSQETQYF. CDR3 bases: TGTGCCAGCAGTTTATCGGGTTCTCAAGAGACCCAGTACTTC.

V is TRBV5-4 and J is TRBJ2-3; 13 bases agree with TRBD2. CDR1 and CDR2 from the germline V gene are SGHNT and YYREEE (reference sequence). This CDR3 comprises 16 residues. V was pared by 2 bases and J by 3 bases, with 3 bases of the junction left unmatched. This CDR3 is CASSFAGLAGTDTQYF. The CDR3 region has the DNA TGTGCCAGCAGCTTCGCGGGACTAGCGGGGACAGATACGCAGTATTTT.

This rearrangement joins TRBV6-4 to TRBJ1-1, with 11 bases fitting TRBD1. This CDR3 has 15 residues. Germline CDR1 and CDR2: MRHNA and SNTAGT. The trim removed 5 bases at V and 0 bases at J, leaving 2 bases unmatched. The CDR3 sequence: CASSPGQGVNTEAFF. The CDR3 region has the DNA TGTGCCAGCAGTCCGGGACAGGGGGTGAACACTGAAGCTTTCTTT.

This chain joins TRBV30 and TRBJ2-3, with D unresolved. Deletions cut 5 bases from V and 5 bases from J, with 8 bases between. CDR1 and CDR2 (germline): GTSNPN, SVGIG (reference sequence). The CDR3 contains 11 residues. The CDR3 DNA sequence: TGTGCCTGGGTCCCGGGAGATACGCAGTATTTT. Translated: CAWVPGDTQYF.

The J gene is TRBJ1-1, the V gene TRBV28, with D possibly being TRBD1 (6 bases). Trimming cost V 2 bases and J 0 bases, with 7 bases left between them. The CDR3 runs to 14 residues. CDR1 and CDR2 from the germline V gene are MDHEN and SYDVKM. The CDR3 DNA is TGTGCCAGCAGTTTAGGGGGCCTGAACACTGAAGCTTTCTTT. Its protein product is CASSLGGLNTEAFF.

The chain recombines TRBV7-2 with TRBJ2-5; 8 bases map to TRBD1. The length of the CDR3 is 16 residues. Germline V gene sequence: CDR1 SGHTA, CDR2 FQGNSA. J gave up 0 bases and V 0 bases, and 3 bases lay outside the gene matches. CDR3 nucleotides: TGTGCCAGCAGCTTAGCGACAGGGGTGTACCAAGAGACCCAGTACTTC. Residues: CASSLATGVYQETQYF.

This chain uses TRBV15 with TRBJ2-7; 8 bases are shared with TRBD2. V was pared by 0 bases and J by 5 bases, with 9 bases of the junction left unmatched. CDR3 size: 16 residues. Per germline, CDR1 LNHNV and CDR2 YYDKDF (reference sequence). CDR3 region: CATSRDSGREAHEQYF. Written as DNA, the CDR3 is TGTGCCACCAGCAGAGATTCTGGGCGGGAGGCCCACGAGCAGTACTTC.

The genes are TRBV7-2 and TRBJ2-1; 9 nucleotides match TRBD2. The CDR3 length is 17 residues. J lost 1 base, V lost 5 bases, and 9 bases had no gene match. Germline values: CDR1 SGHTA, CDR2 FQGNSA. The CDR3 reads CASSLTSGSLSYNEQFF. Here the CDR3 DNA reads TGTGCCAGCAGCCTCACTAGCGGGTCCCTGTCCTACAATGAGCAGTTCTTC.

V is TRBV12-5 and J is TRBJ1-1; D possibly corresponds to TRBD1 (5 bases). The germline V gene has CDR1 LGHNT and CDR2 FRNRAP. The CDR3 covers 12 residues. V dropped 7 bases and J dropped 10 bases, with 16 bases sitting between them. This CDR3 reads CASAPLEGTAFF. Here the CDR3 DNA reads TGTGCTAGTGCCCCATTGGAGGGGACAGCTTTCTTT.

The chain is built from TRBV7-3 and TRBJ1-3; D ambiguous. V was clipped by 5 bases and J by 0 bases, with 14 bases between them. Germline assignment: CDR1 SGHTA and CDR2 FQGTGA. The CDR3 consists of 16 residues. DNA for the CDR3: TGTGCCAGCAGCGTTTCGGGGATCCGCTCTGGAAACACCATATATTTT. This codes for CASSVSGIRSGNTIYF.

The chain uses TRBV28 and TRBJ2-7; the D is unclear. The V end was cut by 2 bases, the J end by 2 bases, with 10 bases between. This CDR3 is built from 14 residues. Germline V lookup: CDR1 MDHEN, CDR2 SYDVKM. The CDR3 reads CASSLTQRAYEQYF. CDR3 bases: TGTGCCAGCAGTTTAACGCAACGGGCCTACGAGCAGTACTTC.

The J gene is TRBJ2-1, the V gene TRBV19; TRBD1 is a possible D gene (5 bases). V lost 6 bases and J 1 base, leaving 7 bases between the germline ends. The CDR3 is 13 residues long. Per the germline V gene, CDR1 is LNHDA and CDR2 is SQIVND (reference sequence). CDR3 protein: CASRSGSYNEQFF. The CDR3 coding sequence is TGTGCCAGTAGGTCAGGGTCCTACAATGAGCAGTTCTTC. Filled out from reference TRBV19 and TRBJ2-1, the complete variable domain reads DGGITQSPKYLFRKEGQNVTLSCEQNLNHDAMYWYRQDPGQGLRLIYYSQIVNDFQKGDIAEGYSVSREKKESFPLTVTSAQKNPTAFYLCASRSGSYNEQFFGPGTRLTVL.

CDR3 residues: CASMPIRPQYF. The CDR3, as DNA: TGCGCCAGCATGCCCATTAGACCCCAGTACTTC. J is TRBJ2-5 and V is TRBV4-3; no firm D call. The CDR3 covers 11 residues. CDR1 LGHNA and CDR2 YSLEER come from the germline V gene. The ends were cut back, 7 bases at V and 9 bases at J, with 12 bases in the middle.

This chain uses TRBV10-1 with TRBJ1-1, with 8 nucleotides matching TRBD1. With 7 bases clipped from V and 3 bases from J, the junction kept 7 bases outside the gene matches. In germline, CDR1 is WNHNN, CDR2 SYGVQD (reference sequence). The CDR3 contains 14 residues. DNA of the CDR3: TGCGCCAGCAAATCTTACAGGGGGGACACTGAAGCTTTCTTT. This codes for CASKSYRGDTEAFF.

The chain joins TRBV28 to TRBJ1-4; D possibly corresponds to TRBD1 (5 bases). Germline V lookup: CDR1 MDHEN, CDR2 SYDVKM. V was trimmed by 6 bases and J by 8 bases, leaving 19 bases between them. The CDR3 contains 15 residues. In DNA form, the CDR3 reads TGTGCCAGCAGGTTTCTCCAGGGTGGACGGGAAAAACTGTTTTTT. It yields the protein CASRFLQGGREKLFF.

The chain carries TRBV5-6 and TRBJ1-2; 7 positions agree with TRBD1. The V and J ends lost 5 bases and 1 base, in that order; junction bases with no gene match: 17. CDR1 and CDR2 from the germline V gene are SGHDT and YYEEEE. The CDR3 consists of 18 residues. The DNA for the CDR3 is TGTGCCAGCAGATCCCCGACAGGGAACCCTTTTTTTAACTATGGCTACACCTTC. Translating it yields CASRSPTGNPFFNYGYTF.